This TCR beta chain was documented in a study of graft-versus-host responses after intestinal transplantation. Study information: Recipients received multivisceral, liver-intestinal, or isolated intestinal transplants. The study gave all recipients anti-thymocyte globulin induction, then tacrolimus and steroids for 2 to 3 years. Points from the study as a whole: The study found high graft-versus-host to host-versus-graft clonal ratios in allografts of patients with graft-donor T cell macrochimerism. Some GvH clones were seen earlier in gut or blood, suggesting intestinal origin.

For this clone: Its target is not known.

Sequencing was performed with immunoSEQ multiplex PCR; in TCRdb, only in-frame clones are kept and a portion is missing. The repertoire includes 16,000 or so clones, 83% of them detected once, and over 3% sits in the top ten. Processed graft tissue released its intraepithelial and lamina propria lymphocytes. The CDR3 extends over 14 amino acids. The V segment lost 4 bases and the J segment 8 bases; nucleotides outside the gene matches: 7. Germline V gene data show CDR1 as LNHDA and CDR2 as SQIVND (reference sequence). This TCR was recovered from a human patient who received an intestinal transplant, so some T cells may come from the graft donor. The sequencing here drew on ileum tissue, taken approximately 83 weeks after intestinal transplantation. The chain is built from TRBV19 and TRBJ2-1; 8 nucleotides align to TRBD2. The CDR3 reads CASSTLTGGHEQFF. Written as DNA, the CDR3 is TGTGCCAGTAGTACCCTAACGGGGGGGCATGAGCAGTTCTTC.